The 9 T cell receptor beta chains in this list originate from one sample, sequenced in a study of control samples from healthy donors and cancer patients. The data were produced by immunoSEQ multiplex PCR, yet TCRdb's version contains in-frame clones alone and is incomplete. Here the sample spans tens of thousands of clones, over 85% being singletons. The sequencing sample was made of PBMCs. These receptors all stem from a man between 25 and 39 years old with colorectal cancer.

The V and J genes are TRBV6-6 and TRBJ1-3; D remains ambiguous. CDR1 is MNHNY and CDR2 is SVGAGI in the germline V gene (reference sequence). This CDR3 region has 13 residues. Trimming pared 6 bases from V and 0 bases from J, leaving 6 bases between. The CDR3 nucleotides read TGTGCCAGCAGCCCCGACTCTGGAAACACCATATATTTT. It yields the protein CASSPDSGNTIYF.

The chain links TRBV24-1 to TRBJ1-5; D remains unclear. Trimming shortened V by 6 bases and J by 1 base, and 9 bases separated the two germline ends. This CDR3 comprises 14 residues. Germline CDR1 KGHDR, CDR2 SFDVKD. The CDR3 sequence: CATSTGRSNQPQHF. The CDR3 nucleotides are TGTGCCACCAGTACGGGCAGGAGCAATCAGCCCCAGCATTTT.

The genes are TRBV27 and TRBJ2-2; D is perhaps TRBD1 or TRBD2 (5 bases each). Germline V lookup: CDR1 MNHEY, CDR2 SMNVEV (reference sequence). Trimming cost V 6 bases and J 1 base, with 15 bases left between them. The CDR3 is 16 residues long. The CDR3 loop reads CASRAGDPENTGELFF. The CDR3 nucleotides read TGTGCCAGCAGGGCCGGGGACCCGGAGAACACCGGGGAGCTGTTTTTT.

The V and J genes are TRBV7-9 and TRBJ1-2, with a tentative D call TRBD1 (5 bases). With 1 base removed from V and 7 bases from J, the gap between germline ends came to 13 bases. Germline assignment: CDR1 SEHNR and CDR2 FQNEAQ (reference sequence). CDR3 length equals 14 residues. The CDR3 DNA reads TGTGCCAGCAGCTTAGAGGGCAGGGAATTTGGCTACACCTTC. It encodes CASSLEGREFGYTF.

The rearrangement links TRBV6-5 to TRBJ1-5, with TRBD1 identical over 10 bases. CDR1 and CDR2 (germline): MNHEY, SVGAGI. The V and J ends lost 0 bases and 4 bases, in that order; junction bases with no gene match: 3. The CDR3 contains 16 residues. CDR3 amino acids: CASSYSAGQGNQPQHF. CDR3 in DNA: TGTGCCAGCAGTTACTCGGCGGGACAGGGGAATCAGCCCCAGCATTTT.

The chain combines TRBV7-8 with TRBJ1-5; D perhaps matches TRBD1 (5 bases). The CDR3 length is 11 residues. Trimming removed 4 bases from V and 9 bases from J, with 7 bases in between. Germline V lookup: CDR1 SGHVS, CDR2 FQNEAQ. The CDR3 is CASSSQGPQHF. CDR3 nucleotides: TGTGCCAGCAGCTCTCAGGGGCCCCAGCATTTT.

The gene calls are TRBV29-1 and TRBJ2-7; 7 bases match TRBD1. Germline V gives CDR1 SQVTM, CDR2 ANQGSEA. The CDR3 totals 17 residues. V lost 1 base and J lost 2; bases outside the gene matches: 14. DNA for the CDR3: TGCAGCGTTGAAGTCGAAGCGGACAGGCGGCCAACCTACGAGCAGTACTTC. Translation gives CSVEVEADRRPTYEQYF.

This chain connects TRBV5-5 to TRBJ2-6; D is unclear. Between the trimmed V and J ends, which lost 0 bases and 0 bases, there was a span of 7 bases. The CDR3 totals 16 residues. Germline V CDR1 and CDR2: SGHKS, YYEKEE (reference sequence). The DNA for the CDR3 is TGTGCCAGCAGCTTGGAGCAGACCTCTGGGGCCAACGTCCTGACTTTC. The encoded protein is CASSLEQTSGANVLTF.

V and J are TRBV13 and TRBJ1-1; TRBD1 is a possible D gene (6 bases). This CDR3 has 13 residues. Germline loops: CDR1 PRHDT, CDR2 FYEKMQ (reference sequence). V gave up 7 bases and J gave up 1 base, with 10 bases separating them. This CDR3 reads CASTRTENTEAFF. CDR3 nucleotides: TGTGCCAGCACCCGGACAGAGAACACTGAAGCTTTCTTT.